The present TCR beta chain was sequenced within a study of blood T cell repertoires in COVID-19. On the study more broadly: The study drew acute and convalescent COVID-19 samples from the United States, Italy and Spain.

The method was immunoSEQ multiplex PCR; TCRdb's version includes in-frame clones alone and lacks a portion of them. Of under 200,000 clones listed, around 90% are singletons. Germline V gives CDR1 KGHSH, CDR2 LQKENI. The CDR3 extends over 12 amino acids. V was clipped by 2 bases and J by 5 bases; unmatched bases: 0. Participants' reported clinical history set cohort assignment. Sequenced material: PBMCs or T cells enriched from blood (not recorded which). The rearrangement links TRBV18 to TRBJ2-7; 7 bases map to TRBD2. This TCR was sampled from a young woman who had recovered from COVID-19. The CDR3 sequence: CASSPSGDEQYF. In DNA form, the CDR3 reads TGTGCCAGCTCACCAAGCGGGGACGAGCAGTACTTC.